These T cell receptor beta chains were read from a single sample in a study of CD4+ T cells in melanoma. Profiled with immunoSEQ multiplex PCR; TCRdb holds only in-frame clones, not every one. The table includes roughly 9,200 clones, 60% to 75% detected once. Sequences were obtained from cells from a culture (not recorded whether cultured in vitro). These TCRs come from a human donor with melanoma. CDR3s include the opening cysteine and the closing phenylalanine or tryptophan. Each record gives: clone size, D gene, J gene, V gene, CDR3 DNA, CDR3 protein. A D gene is named only where the DNA matches it firmly. Part of the rows lack a size; the others show once, few, many or a class for expanded clones.

. | . | TRBJ1-1 | TRBV4-1 | TGCGCCAGCAGTGGGGTGGGCTTCATAAAGAACACTGAAGCTTTCTTT | CASSGVGFIKNTEAFF
. | TRBD1 | TRBJ2-1 | TRBV5-8 | TGTGCCAGCAGCGGAAGGGACAGGGGGTCCACACAATCCTACAATGAGCAGTTCTTC | CASSGRDRGSTQSYNEQFF
. | TRBD2 | TRBJ2-2 | TRBV7-2 | TGTGCCAGCAGCTTTGGCGGGGGAAGGACCGGGGAGCTGTTTTTT | CASSFGGGRTGELFF
. | TRBD2 | TRBJ2-3 | TRBV4-2 | TGTGCCAGCAGCCAAGATTGGGCTAGCGGGTACACAGATACGCAGTATTTT | CASSQDWASGYTDTQYF
. | TRBD1 | TRBJ2-5 | TRBV6-5 | TGTGCCAGCAGGAACCCGGGACAGGGGTCAGAGACCCAGTACTTC | CASRNPGQGSETQYF
. | TRBD1 | TRBJ1-2 | TRBV18 | TGTGCCAGCTCACCCCTGGGACAGGGGCCCGACGTTGGCTACACCTTC | CASSPLGQGPDVGYTF
few | . | TRBJ1-1 | TRBV9 | TGTGCCAGCAGCGTTATGCCTAACACTGAAGCTTTCTTT | CASSVMPNTEAFF
. | TRBD2 | TRBJ2-7 | TRBV4-2 | TGTGCCAGCAGCCTGGGGGGGGAGGGATACGAGCAGTACTTC | CASSLGGEGYEQYF
. | . | TRBJ2-7 | TRBV5-1 | TGCGCCAGCTCAGAGAGACCGCCCCCTGAGGGCGAGCAGTACTTC | CASSERPPPEGEQYF
few | . | TRBJ1-2 | TRBV30 | TGTGCCTGGAGTCACTCAGGGCATCGCTTTAGGGGCTACACCTTC | CAWSHSGHRFRGYTF
. | . | TRBJ2-7 | TRBV2 | TGTGCCAGCACAGGGGGGACCTCCTACGAGCAGTACTTC | CASTGGTSYEQYF
. | TRBD1 | TRBJ2-3 | TRBV10-1 | TGCGCCAGCAGTTGGGACAGGACCACAGATACGCAGTATTTT | CASSWDRTTDTQYF
. | TRBD1 | TRBJ1-2 | TRBV25-1 | TGTGCCAGCGCGAGGACAGGGATCTATGGCTACACCTTC | CASARTGIYGYTF
. | . | TRBJ1-2 | TRBV7-9 | TGTGCCACAACGGTGGAGCATGGCTACACCTTC | CATTVEHGYTF
. | . | TRBJ2-1 | TRBV18 | TGTGCCAGCTCGGGTCAGACTGGGGGGAATGAGCAGTTCTTC | CASSGQTGGNEQFF
. | . | TRBJ2-3 | TRBV10-2 | TGCGCCAGCAGTGAGCCGGGACCCTTTCGGAATACGCAGTATTTT | CASSEPGPFRNTQYF
. | TRBD2 | TRBJ2-5 | TRBV5-4 | TGTGCCAGCAGCCCGGGGGGGGGCCAAGAGACCCAGTACTTC | CASSPGGGQETQYF
. | . | TRBJ2-7 | TRBV7-9 | TGTGCCAGCAGCCCTCCGGGGCGCTACGAGCAGTACTTC | CASSPPGRYEQYF
. | . | TRBJ1-1 | TRBV2 | TGTGCCAGCAGTCAAGAGACAGTCGTGCCTGAAGCTTTCTTT | CASSQETVVPEAFF
once | TRBD1 | TRBJ2-1 | TRBV5-6 | TGTGCCAGCAGCCAAATAAGGGACAGGGGGCCAACCTTCTACAATGAGCAGTTCTTC | CASSQIRDRGPTFYNEQFF
. | . | TRBJ2-3 | TRBV19 | TGTGCCCTATCAGGGGCAGGGAAAACAGATACGCAGTATTTT | CALSGAGKTDTQYF
. | . | TRBJ2-1 | TRBV19 | TGTGCCAGTAGTCCCTCGGCTTACGAGCAGTTCTTC | CASSPSAYEQFF
. | . | TRBJ1-5 | TRBV7-8 | TGTGCCAGCAGCTTAGCGCTGGGCAGCAATCAGCCCCAGCATTTT | CASSLALGSNQPQHF
. | TRBD1 | TRBJ1-2 | TRBV5-1 | TGCGCCAGCAGCTCCACAGGGGGGGGAAGAGGCTACACCTTC | CASSSTGGGRGYTF
once | . | TRBJ1-6 | TRBV6-5 | TGTGCCAGCAGTGCCTCAGGGCCGCAAAATTCACCCCTCCACTTT | CASSASGPQNSPLHF
. | . | TRBJ1-1 | TRBV29-1 | TGCAGCGTAGGACAGACAGAATGGGGGGCTTTCTTT | CSVGQTEWGAFF
. | TRBD2 | TRBJ2-3 | TRBV11-3 | TGTGCCAGCAGCTTAGGGGGGGGTGTTACGCAGTATTTT | CASSLGGGVTQYF
. | . | TRBJ1-5 | TRBV18 | TGTGCCAGCTCACCGGGGGGGCAGGCCAGCTCACATCAGCCCCAGCATTTT | CASSPGGQASSHQPQHF
. | TRBD1 | TRBJ2-6 | TRBV19 | TGTGCCACTACCCCCCAGGGGGCGGGGGCCAACGTCCTGACTTTC | CATTPQGAGANVLTF
. | . | TRBJ2-3 | TRBV5-1 | TGCGCCAGCAGCTTGGCGGTAGCGGGGGGGACAGGGGCTACGCAGTATTTT | CASSLAVAGGTGATQYF
. | . | TRBJ1-4 | TRBV18 | TGTGCCAGCTCACCACCGGGATACAGTACCGAAAAACTGTTTTTT | CASSPPGYSTEKLFF
. | . | TRBJ1-6 | TRBV18 | TGTGCCAGCTCACCAGAGGCTCATAATTCACCCCTCCACTTT | CASSPEAHNSPLHF
medium-sized | TRBD1 | TRBJ1-1 | TRBV5-6 | TGTGCCAGCAGCCTCGGGACAGCTACTGAAGCTTTCTTT | CASSLGTATEAFF
. | TRBD2 | TRBJ2-7 | TRBV7-8 | TGTGCCAGCAGCCCCGGGGGGGATCCGCGCTACGAGCAGTACTTC | CASSPGGDPRYEQYF
. | TRBD2 | TRBJ2-1 | TRBV7-9 | TGTGCCAGCAGCTTCTCGGCTATAGCGGGGAGCTACAATGAGCAGTTCTTC | CASSFSAIAGSYNEQFF
. | . | TRBJ1-4 | TRBV9 | TGTGCCAGCAGCGTATCTAGCCAGCTTAATGAAAAACTGTTTTTT | CASSVSSQLNEKLFF
. | TRBD2 | TRBJ2-4 | TRBV5-1 | TGCGCCAGCAGCTTTTATAGTAGCGGGGCCAAAAACATTCAGTACTTC | CASSFYSSGAKNIQYF
once | . | TRBJ2-7 | TRBV7-2 | TGTGCCAGCAGCTTTCCAAACTCCTACGAGCAGTACTTC | CASSFPNSYEQYF
few | . | TRBJ1-2 | TRBV6-1 | TGTGCCAGCAGTGAAAAGGGAAACTATGGCTACACCTTC | CASSEKGNYGYTF
few | . | TRBJ1-5 | TRBV2 | TGTGCCAGCGGCAGGGGCTTGAGCAATCAGCCCCAGCATTTT | CASGRGLSNQPQHF
. | TRBD1 | TRBJ1-3 | TRBV6-5 | TGTGCCAGCAGTAGACAGGGTAGCGGAAACACCATATATTTT | CASSRQGSGNTIYF
. | TRBD2 | TRBJ2-3 | TRBV11-2 | TGTGCCAGCAGCTTAGGCCTAGCGGGGCTCACGGATACGCAGTATTTT | CASSLGLAGLTDTQYF
. | . | TRBJ2-1 | TRBV10-2 | TGCGCCAGCAGTGAAGAGACTAGCAATGAGCAGTTCTTC | CASSEETSNEQFF
few | . | TRBJ2-7 | TRBV6-5 | TGTGCCAGCAGTTACTCGACGGGGACTTGGAACGAGCAGTACTTC | CASSYSTGTWNEQYF
. | TRBD1 | TRBJ1-5 | TRBV13 | TGTGCCAGCAGCTTAAGACAGGGGGCGAACAATCAGCCCCAGCATTTT | CASSLRQGANNQPQHF
. | TRBD1 | TRBJ1-2 | TRBV18 | TGTGCCAGCTCACTGCAGGGGGATAACTATGGCTACACCTTC | CASSLQGDNYGYTF
. | . | TRBJ1-2 | TRBV5-5 | TGTGCCAGCAGGGTCGAGAGGGAAGGCTACACCTTC | CASRVEREGYTF
. | . | TRBJ2-2 | TRBV19 | TGTGCCAGTAGTATAGAGAGGGGCCGGGGGGAGCTGTTTTTT | CASSIERGRGELFF
. | . | TRBJ2-3 | TRBV30 | TGTGCCTGGAGTGTAGAGGGGGGGCCGGTAGATACGCAGTATTTT | CAWSVEGGPVDTQYF
. | TRBD2 | TRBJ2-5 | TRBV5-1 | TGCGCCAGCAGCTTGTTCGGGACTAGCGGTGGGGGCTGGCAAGAGACCCAGTACTTC | CASSLFGTSGGGWQETQYF